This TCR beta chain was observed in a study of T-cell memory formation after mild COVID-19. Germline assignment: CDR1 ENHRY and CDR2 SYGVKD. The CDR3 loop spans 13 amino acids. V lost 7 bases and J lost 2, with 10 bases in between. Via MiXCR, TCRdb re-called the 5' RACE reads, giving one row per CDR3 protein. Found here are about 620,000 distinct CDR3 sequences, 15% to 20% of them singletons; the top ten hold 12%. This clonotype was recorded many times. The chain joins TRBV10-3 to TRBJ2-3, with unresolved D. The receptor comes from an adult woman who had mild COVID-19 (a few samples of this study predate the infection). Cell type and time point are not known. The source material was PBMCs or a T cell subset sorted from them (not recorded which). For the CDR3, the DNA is TGTGCCATCACCGACGGGTACACAGATACGCAGTATTTT. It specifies CAITDGYTDTQYF.